This T cell receptor beta chain was identified in a study of blood T cell repertoires in COVID-19. Study details: Sample material is recorded as cDNA or gDNA derived from T cells, B-cell-depleted T cells, or PBMCs.

The CDR3 runs to 15 residues. The germline CDR1 and CDR2 sequences are LNHDA and SQIVND (reference sequence). The V segment lost 5 bases and the J segment 2 bases; nucleotides outside the gene matches: 4. The method was immunoSEQ multiplex PCR; TCRdb's version includes in-frame clones alone and lacks a portion of them. Here the sample spans 50,000 to 60,000 clones, around 92% being singletons. The receptor was isolated from an elderly man with active or convalescent COVID-19. Sequenced material: peripheral blood. This sequence joins TRBV19 and TRBJ1-4; 8 bases are shared with TRBD1. CDR3 nucleotides: TGTGCCAGTAGTTCCCGGACAGGGACTAATGAAAAACTGTTTTTT. Its translation is CASSSRTGTNEKLFF.